These 6 T cell receptor beta chains came from one sample sequenced in a study of technical replicates of blood from a handful of donors. Some clones are missing from TCRdb's copy, which holds only in-frame ones; the method was immunoSEQ multiplex PCR. In the table there are roughly 56,000 clones, around 87% of which are singletons. Sequenced material: PBMCs. The receptors derive from a human donor in good health. Some clones in this sample may be carry-over from other donors' samples.

This clone showed up just a few times. This chain joins TRBV15 and TRBJ1-2; TRBD1 aligns across 7 bases. The germline CDR1 and CDR2 sequences are LNHNV and YYDKDF (reference sequence). Trimming removed 5 bases from V and 1 base from J; junction bases left unmatched: 7. The CDR3 consists of 15 residues. CDR3 residues: CATSLRDRHNYGYTF. The CDR3 nucleotides are TGTGCCACCAGCCTTCGGGACAGACATAACTATGGCTACACCTTC.

V gene TRBV19 combines with J gene TRBJ1-5, with 10 nucleotides matching TRBD1. The CDR3 extends over 15 amino acids. Germline V gene sequence: CDR1 LNHDA, CDR2 SQIVND (reference sequence). The V gene end was trimmed by 10 bases and the J gene end by 0 bases; junction bases not matched to a gene: 6. The CDR3 region has the DNA TGTGCCACCCGAAGGGACAGGGGTAGCAATCAGCCCCAGCATTTT. The encoded protein is CATRRDRGSNQPQHF.

This clone was observed a few times. This CDR3 reads CASSYPGGGNQPQHF. The CDR3 DNA sequence: TGTGCCAGCAGTTACCCCGGGGGGGGTAATCAGCCCCAGCATTTT. The rearrangement uses TRBV6-6 and TRBJ1-5; the D gene is possibly TRBD1 (5 bases). Trimming cost V 2 bases and J 4 bases, with 12 bases left between them. Looked up from germline, CDR1 is MNHNY and CDR2 is SVGAGI (reference sequence). The CDR3 has 15 amino acids.

This sequence joins TRBV19 and TRBJ1-2, with 7 nucleotides matching TRBD1. Per the germline V gene, CDR1 is LNHDA and CDR2 is SQIVND (reference sequence). J lost 6 bases, V lost 4 bases, and 8 bases had no gene match. The CDR3 loop spans 14 amino acids. The CDR3 nucleotides read TGTGCCAGTAGTAATACAGGGGAAGGCGATGGCTACACCTTC. Its protein is CASSNTGEGDGYTF.

The genes are TRBV12-5 and TRBJ1-2, with D unclear. The germline V gene has CDR1 LGHNT and CDR2 FRNRAP. The CDR3 consists of 12 residues. With 0 bases removed from V and 8 bases from J, the gap between germline ends came to 7 bases. The CDR3 DNA follows: TGTGCTAGTGGTTTGGTCTCCAGGGGCTACACCTTC. This translates into CASGLVSRGYTF.

The chain recombines TRBV5-6 with TRBJ1-2, with 7 bases lining up with TRBD1. This CDR3 is 14 amino acids long. The germline CDR1 and CDR2 sequences are SGHDT and YYEEEE. With 0 bases clipped from V and 8 bases from J, the junction kept 7 bases outside the gene matches. The CDR3 sequence is CASSLGGQEEGYTF. The CDR3 DNA is TGTGCCAGCAGCTTGGGTGGACAGGAGGAGGGCTACACCTTC.